The 16 T cell receptor beta chains reported below all come from one sample, sequenced in a study of T cells in Graves' hyperthyroidism and ophthalmopathy. RNA transcripts served as the template for amplifying TCR beta CDR3 regions. When the TCR CDR3 underwent first-round RT-PCR, the HTBI primer set was used. TCRdb re-called the multiplex PCR reads with MiXCR, one entry per CDR3 protein. Among roughly 510,000 distinct CDR3 sequences listed, around 21% were seen once. The material sequenced was blood. These receptors all stem from a man aged 18 to 29 with Graves' hyperthyroidism.

The chain couples TRBV5-5 to TRBJ1-5; D unresolved. The V gene lost 0 bases and the J gene lost 5 bases, with 6 bases spanning the gap. The length of the CDR3 is 13 residues. Germline lookup yields CDR1 SGHKS and CDR2 YYEKEE (reference sequence). The CDR3 coding sequence is TGTGCCAGCAGCTTGGACCCCTATCAGCCCCAGCATTTT. It encodes CASSLDPYQPQHF.

This clonotype was observed at least ten times. The junction does not match germline at one end; this may be a read error. The genes are TRBV7-9 and TRBJ1-1, with a possible D match to TRBD1 (6 bases). The CDR3 runs 13 residues. CDR1 SEHNR and CDR2 FQNEAQ come from the germline V gene (reference sequence). The CDR3 loop reads CASTTGLDTEASF. For the CDR3, the DNA is TGTGCCAGCACCACAGGGCTGGACACTGAAGCTTCCTTT.

This chain connects TRBV20-1 to TRBJ1-5; D is possibly TRBD1 (5 bases). There are 13 residues in the CDR3. From germline, CDR1 is DFQATT and CDR2 SNEGSKA (reference sequence). V shed 2 bases and J shed 7 bases, with 12 bases lying between them. Here the CDR3 reads CSARQGWGQPQHF. The CDR3 region has the DNA TGCAGTGCTAGACAGGGCTGGGGGCAGCCCCAGCATTTT.

This clonotype was detected only a few times. This rearrangement joins TRBV2 to TRBJ1-2; 7 bases agree with TRBD1. The CDR3 extends over 13 amino acids. V trimming: 10 bases; J trimming: 3 bases; junction bases outside the gene matches: 8. Looked up from germline, CDR1 is SNHLY and CDR2 is FYNNEI. CDR3 in DNA: TGTGCCAACCAACCCACAGGGGACTATGGCTACACCTTC. Translated: CANQPTGDYGYTF. Supplemented by reference TRBV2 and TRBJ1-2, the full variable domain reads EPEVTQTPSHQVTQMGQEVILRCVPISNHLYFYWYRQILGQKVEFLVSFYNNEISEKSEIFDDQFSVERPDGSNFTLKIRSTKLEDSAMYFCANQPTGDYGYTFGSGTRLTVV.

In its sample, this clonotype was seen a few times. The genes are TRBV10-3 and TRBJ2-2; D uncertain. Trimming removed 11 bases at V and 1 base at J, with 11 bases between. The CDR3 is 13 residues long. The germline V gene has CDR1 ENHRY and CDR2 SYGVKD. The CDR3 DNA is TGTGCCCCGATGGGCTGGAACACCGGGGAGCTGTTTTTT. Protein: CAPMGWNTGELFF.

There are many counts of this clonotype. The CDR3: CASSASGVETQYF. The DNA of the CDR3 is TGTGCCAGCAGTGCGAGCGGGGTAGAGACCCAGTACTTC. This chain connects TRBV6-1 to TRBJ2-5; TRBD2 matches 7 bases. This CDR3 is built from 13 residues. Germline V lookup: CDR1 MNHNS, CDR2 SASEGT. V trimming: 4 bases; J trimming: 4 bases; junction bases outside the gene matches: 3.

This clonotype was recorded at least ten times. The V gene is TRBV12-3 or TRBV12-4, the J gene TRBJ2-7; the D is unclear. CDR3 length: 12 amino acids. Trimming stripped 7 bases from V and 3 bases from J, with 10 bases between. CDR3 bases: TGTGCCAGCACAGGCGCCTTCTACGAGCAGTACTTC. Its translation: CASTGAFYEQYF.

The chain uses TRBV2 and TRBJ2-7, with D perhaps being TRBD1 or TRBD2 (5 bases each). The CDR3 has 16 amino acids. Germline lookup yields CDR1 SNHLY and CDR2 FYNNEI. V lost 3 bases and J 0 bases, leaving 15 bases between the germline ends. The DNA of the CDR3 is TGTGCCAGCAGTGATGGTACGGGACCTAGCTCCTACGAGCAGTACTTC. Encoded protein: CASSDGTGPSSYEQYF.

In the case of this clonotype: Given a much more abundant clone one base away, this may be a read error. The chain couples TRBV28 to TRBJ2-7; 7 nucleotides match TRBD1. Germline assignment: CDR1 MDHEN and CDR2 SYDVKM. The CDR3 is 15 residues long. The CDR3 loop reads CASGQPGGFGYEQYF. The DNA of the CDR3 is TGCGCCAGCGGCCAACCAGGGGGTTTCGGCTACGAGCAGTACTTC.

This clonotype was found many times. The rearrangement uses TRBV12-3 or TRBV12-4 and TRBJ2-5; TRBD2 matches at 9 bases. V lost 3 bases and J lost 0; bases outside the gene matches: 8. The CDR3 is made up of 17 amino acids. CDR3 in amino acids: CASSFIGTSGYQETQYF. The CDR3 nucleotides read TGTGCCAGCAGTTTCATCGGAACTAGCGGGTACCAAGAGACCCAGTACTTC.

This chain joins TRBV18 and TRBJ2-5; D is possibly TRBD1 (5 bases). Germline assignment: CDR1 KGHSH and CDR2 LQKENI. This CDR3 has 15 amino acids. V shed 3 bases and J shed 1 base, with 12 bases lying between them. The CDR3 loop reads CASSPDSAIQETQYF. The CDR3 DNA reads as TGTGCCAGCTCACCTGACAGCGCGATCCAAGAGACCCAGTACTTC.

This clonotype was picked up many times. The chain joins TRBV20-1 to TRBJ2-5; TRBD2 might be the D (6 bases). Trimming left V 2 bases short and J 3 bases short, with 13 bases between. Per germline, CDR1 DFQATT and CDR2 SNEGSKA (reference sequence). There are 14 residues in the CDR3. Here the CDR3 reads CSARLRDFKETQYF. The CDR3 DNA follows: TGCAGTGCTAGACTCCGGGACTTCAAAGAGACCCAGTACTTC.

This chain uses TRBV12-3 or TRBV12-4 with TRBJ1-5, with 9 bases fitting TRBD1. This CDR3 contains 17 residues. Trimming took 5 bases from V and 5 from J; bases not matched to a gene: 13. This CDR3 is CASSVGRGTGQDQPQHF. The CDR3 coding sequence is TGTGCCAGCAGTGTAGGTAGGGGGACAGGGCAGGATCAGCCCCAGCATTTT.

As concerns this clonotype: One base away lies a much larger clone, so this may be a sequencing read error. This is likely a read error, given that the CDR3 carries no conserved phenylalanine or tryptophan at its end. The rearrangement links TRBV30 to TRBJ1-1; D possibly corresponds to TRBD1 (5 bases). The CDR3 runs to 16 residues. V was trimmed by 0 bases and J by 1 base, leaving 15 bases between them. CDR1 and CDR2 from the germline V gene are GTSNPN and SVGIG (reference sequence). CDR3 amino acids: CAWSVQGRVKNTEAFV. The CDR3 nucleotides read TGTGCCTGGAGTGTCCAGGGTAGGGTTAAGAACACTGAAGCTTTCGTT.

The sample holds a few counts of this clonotype. V is TRBV29-1 and J is TRBJ2-7, with no clear D. This CDR3 is built from 12 residues. Germline V gene data show CDR1 as SQVTM and CDR2 as ANQGSEA. Trimming stripped 1 base from V and 3 bases from J, with 7 bases between. DNA of the CDR3: TGCAGCGTTGAAGTTTTGGGCTACGAGCAGTACTTC. This sequence encodes CSVEVLGYEQYF.

Regarding this clonotype: This CDR3 fails to terminate in the conserved phenylalanine or tryptophan, so it likely reflects a read error. The chain uses TRBV12-3 or TRBV12-4 and TRBJ2-2; D possibly uses TRBD1 or TRBD2 (5 bases each). Between the trimmed V and J ends, which lost 4 bases and 0 bases, there was a span of 9 bases. This CDR3 is built from 15 residues. CDR3 sequence (DNA): TGTGCCAGCAGTTCCGGGACCACGAACACCGGGGAGCTGTTTTCT. This translates into CASSSGTTNTGELFS.